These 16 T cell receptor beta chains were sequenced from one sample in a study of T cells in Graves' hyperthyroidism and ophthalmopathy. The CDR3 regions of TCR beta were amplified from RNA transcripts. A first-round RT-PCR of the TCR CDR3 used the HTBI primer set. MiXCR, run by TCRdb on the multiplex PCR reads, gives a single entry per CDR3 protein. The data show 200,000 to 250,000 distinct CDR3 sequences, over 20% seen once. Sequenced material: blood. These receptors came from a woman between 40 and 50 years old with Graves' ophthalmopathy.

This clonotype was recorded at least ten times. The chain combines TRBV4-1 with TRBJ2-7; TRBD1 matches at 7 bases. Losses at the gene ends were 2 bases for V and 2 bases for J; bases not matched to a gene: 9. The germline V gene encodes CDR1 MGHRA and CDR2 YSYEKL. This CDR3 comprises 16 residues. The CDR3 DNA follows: TGCGCCAGCAGCCAATCGGAGACGACAGGGACCTACGAGCAGTACTTC. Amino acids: CASSQSETTGTYEQYF.

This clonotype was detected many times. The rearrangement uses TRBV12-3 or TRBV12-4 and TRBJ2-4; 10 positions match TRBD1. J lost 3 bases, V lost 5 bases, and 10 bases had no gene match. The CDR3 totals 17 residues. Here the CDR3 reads CASSLESGQGFKNIQYF. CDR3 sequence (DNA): TGTGCCAGCAGTCTCGAATCGGGACAGGGGTTCAAAAACATTCAGTACTTC.

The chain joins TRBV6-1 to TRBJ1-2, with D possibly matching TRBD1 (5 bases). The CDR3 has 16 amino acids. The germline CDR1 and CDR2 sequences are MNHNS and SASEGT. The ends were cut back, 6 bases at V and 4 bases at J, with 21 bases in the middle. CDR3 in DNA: TGTGCCAGCAGCCCCTCCCCGGCAGGGAGTGTCTATGGCTACACCTTC. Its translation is CASSPSPAGSVYGYTF.

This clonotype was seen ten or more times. CDR3 amino acids: CADNLEREYEQYF. CDR3 nucleotides: TGTGCCGACAACCTAGAGAGAGAGTACGAGCAGTACTTC. The chain combines TRBV11-3 with TRBJ2-7; D gene uncertain. The V end was cut by 11 bases, the J end by 4 bases, with 18 bases between. Per the germline V gene, CDR1 is SGHNT and CDR2 is YENEEA. The CDR3 is 13 residues long.

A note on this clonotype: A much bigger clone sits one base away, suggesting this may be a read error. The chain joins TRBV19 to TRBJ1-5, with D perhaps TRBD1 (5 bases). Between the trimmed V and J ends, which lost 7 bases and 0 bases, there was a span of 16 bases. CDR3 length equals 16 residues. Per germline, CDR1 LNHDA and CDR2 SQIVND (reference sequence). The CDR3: CASNPRQTDSNQPQHF. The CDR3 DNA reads TGTGCCAGTAATCCCCGACAGACAGATAGCAATCAGCCCCAGCATTTT.

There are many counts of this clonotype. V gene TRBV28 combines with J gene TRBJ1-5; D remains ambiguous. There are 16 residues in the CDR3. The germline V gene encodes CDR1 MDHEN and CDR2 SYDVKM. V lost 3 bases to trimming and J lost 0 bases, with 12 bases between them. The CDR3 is CASSFEREYSNQPQHF. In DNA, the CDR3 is TGTGCCAGCAGTTTTGAGAGGGAATATAGCAATCAGCCCCAGCATTTT.

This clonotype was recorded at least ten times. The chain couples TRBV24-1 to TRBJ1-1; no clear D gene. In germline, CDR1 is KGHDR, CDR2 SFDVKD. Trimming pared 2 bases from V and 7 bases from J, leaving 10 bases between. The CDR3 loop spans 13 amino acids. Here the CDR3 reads CATSDWTGSEAFF. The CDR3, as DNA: TGTGCCACCAGTGATTGGACGGGGAGTGAAGCTTTCTTT.

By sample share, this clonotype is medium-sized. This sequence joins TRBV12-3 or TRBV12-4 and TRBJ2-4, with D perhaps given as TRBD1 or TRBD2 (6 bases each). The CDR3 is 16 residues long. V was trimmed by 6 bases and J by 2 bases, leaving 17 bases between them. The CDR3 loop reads CASSPRGRLPKNIQYF. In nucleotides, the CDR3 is TGTGCCAGCAGCCCAAGGGGGAGGTTACCCAAAAACATTCAGTACTTC.

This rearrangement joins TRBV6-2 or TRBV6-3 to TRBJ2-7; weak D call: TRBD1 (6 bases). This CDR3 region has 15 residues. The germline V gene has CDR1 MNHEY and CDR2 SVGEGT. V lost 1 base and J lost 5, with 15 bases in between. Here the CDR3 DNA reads TGTGCCAGCAGTTACTGGACAGCGCCGGGAAACGAGCAGTACTTC. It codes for CASSYWTAPGNEQYF.

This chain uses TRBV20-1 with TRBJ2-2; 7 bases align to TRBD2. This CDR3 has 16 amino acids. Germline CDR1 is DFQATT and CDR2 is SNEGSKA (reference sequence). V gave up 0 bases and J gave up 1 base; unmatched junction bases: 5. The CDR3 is CSARDELAENTGELFF. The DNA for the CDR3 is TGCAGTGCTAGAGATGAGCTAGCGGAGAACACCGGGGAGCTGTTTTTT.

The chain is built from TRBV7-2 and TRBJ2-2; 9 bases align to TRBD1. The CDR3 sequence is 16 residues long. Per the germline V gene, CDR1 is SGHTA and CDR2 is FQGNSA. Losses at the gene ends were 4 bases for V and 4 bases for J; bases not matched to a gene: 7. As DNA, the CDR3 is TGTGCCAGCAGCTCAGCCGGGACAGGGTTCACCGGGGAGCTGTTTTTT. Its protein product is CASSSAGTGFTGELFF.

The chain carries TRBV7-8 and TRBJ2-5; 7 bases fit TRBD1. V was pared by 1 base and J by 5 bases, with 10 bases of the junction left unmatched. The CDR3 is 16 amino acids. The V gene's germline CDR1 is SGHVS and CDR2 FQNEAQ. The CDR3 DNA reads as TGTGCCAGCAGCTTAGAGGGGGCGTGGACGGGGGAGACCCAGTACTTC. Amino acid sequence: CASSLEGAWTGETQYF.

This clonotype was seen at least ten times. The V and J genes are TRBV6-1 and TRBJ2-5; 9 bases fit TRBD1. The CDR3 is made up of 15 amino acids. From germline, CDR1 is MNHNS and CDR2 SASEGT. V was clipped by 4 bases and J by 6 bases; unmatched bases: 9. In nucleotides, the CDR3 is TGTGCCAGCAGTGTTGATGGGACAGGGATGAAGACCCAGTACTTC. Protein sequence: CASSVDGTGMKTQYF.

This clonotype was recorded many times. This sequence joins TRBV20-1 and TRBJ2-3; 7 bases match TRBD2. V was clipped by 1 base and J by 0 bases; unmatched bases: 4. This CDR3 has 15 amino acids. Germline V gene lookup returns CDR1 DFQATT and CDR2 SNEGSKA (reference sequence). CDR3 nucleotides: TGCAGTGCTAGAGTAGCGGGCCCTAGCACAGATACGCAGTATTTT. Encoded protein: CSARVAGPSTDTQYF.

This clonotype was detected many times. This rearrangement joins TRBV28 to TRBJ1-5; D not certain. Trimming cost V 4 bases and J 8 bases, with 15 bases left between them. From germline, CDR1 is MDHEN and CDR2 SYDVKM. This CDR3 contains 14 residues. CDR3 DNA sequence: TGTGCCAGCAGTTCCAACCCCGGGGTGGAGCCCCAGCATTTT. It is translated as CASSSNPGVEPQHF.

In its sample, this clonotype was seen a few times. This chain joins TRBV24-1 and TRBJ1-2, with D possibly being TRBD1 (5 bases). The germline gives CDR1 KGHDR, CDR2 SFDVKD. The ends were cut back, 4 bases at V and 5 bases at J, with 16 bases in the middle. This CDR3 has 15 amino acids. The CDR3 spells CATSDATQGTYGYTF. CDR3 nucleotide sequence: TGTGCCACCAGTGACGCAACCCAGGGAACGTATGGCTACACCTTC.